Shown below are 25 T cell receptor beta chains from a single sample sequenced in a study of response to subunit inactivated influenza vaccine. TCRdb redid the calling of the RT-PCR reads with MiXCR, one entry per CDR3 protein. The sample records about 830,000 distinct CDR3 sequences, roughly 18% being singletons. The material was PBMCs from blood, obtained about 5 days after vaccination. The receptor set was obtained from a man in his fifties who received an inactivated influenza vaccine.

CDR3 sequence (DNA): TGCAGTGCTAGCCCTAGCGGGAGGCCATCCACCGGGGAGCTGTTTTTT. Its translation is CSASPSGRPSTGELFF. The rearrangement joins TRBV20-1 to TRBJ2-2; 11 bases line up with TRBD2. V trimming: 3 bases; J trimming: 4 bases; junction bases outside the gene matches: 7. This CDR3 is built from 16 residues. Germline values: CDR1 DFQATT, CDR2 SNEGSKA (reference sequence).

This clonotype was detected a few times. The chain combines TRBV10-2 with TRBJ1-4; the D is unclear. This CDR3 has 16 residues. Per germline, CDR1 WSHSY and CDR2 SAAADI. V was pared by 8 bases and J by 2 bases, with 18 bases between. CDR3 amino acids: CASGPGPVVTNEKLFF. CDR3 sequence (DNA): TGCGCCAGCGGACCAGGCCCGGTAGTCACTAATGAAAAACTGTTTTTT.

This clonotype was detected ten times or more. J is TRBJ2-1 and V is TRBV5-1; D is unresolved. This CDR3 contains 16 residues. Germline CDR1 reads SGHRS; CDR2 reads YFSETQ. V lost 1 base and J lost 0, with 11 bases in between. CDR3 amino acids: CASSLRSVSSYNEQFF. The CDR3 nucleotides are TGCGCCAGCAGCTTGCGGTCCGTGAGCTCCTACAATGAGCAGTTCTTC.

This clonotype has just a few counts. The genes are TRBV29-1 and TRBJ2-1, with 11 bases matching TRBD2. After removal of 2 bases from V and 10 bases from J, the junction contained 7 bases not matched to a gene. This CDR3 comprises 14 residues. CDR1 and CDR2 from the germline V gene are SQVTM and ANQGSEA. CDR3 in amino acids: CSVEIVLAGGEQFF. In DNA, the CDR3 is TGCAGCGTTGAAATCGTTCTAGCGGGAGGCGAGCAGTTCTTC.

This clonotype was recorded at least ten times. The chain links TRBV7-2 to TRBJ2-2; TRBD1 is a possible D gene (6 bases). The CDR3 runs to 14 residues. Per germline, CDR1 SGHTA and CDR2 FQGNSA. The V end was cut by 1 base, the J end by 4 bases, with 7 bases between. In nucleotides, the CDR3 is TGTGCCAGCAGCTTAGTACAGGGCACCGGGGAGCTGTTTTTT. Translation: CASSLVQGTGELFF.

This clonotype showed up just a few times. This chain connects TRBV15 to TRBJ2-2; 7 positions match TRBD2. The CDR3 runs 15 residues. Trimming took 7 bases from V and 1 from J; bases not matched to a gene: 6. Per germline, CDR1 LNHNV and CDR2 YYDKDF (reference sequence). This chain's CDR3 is CATKTGTKNTGELFF. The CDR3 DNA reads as TGTGCCACCAAAACCGGGACTAAGAACACCGGGGAGCTGTTTTTT.

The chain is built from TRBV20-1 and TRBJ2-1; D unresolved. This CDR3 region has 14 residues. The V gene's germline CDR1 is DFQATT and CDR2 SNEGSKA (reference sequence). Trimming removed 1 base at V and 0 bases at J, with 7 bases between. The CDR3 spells CSARGPFSYNEQFF. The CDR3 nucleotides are TGCAGTGCTAGAGGGCCTTTCTCCTACAATGAGCAGTTCTTC.

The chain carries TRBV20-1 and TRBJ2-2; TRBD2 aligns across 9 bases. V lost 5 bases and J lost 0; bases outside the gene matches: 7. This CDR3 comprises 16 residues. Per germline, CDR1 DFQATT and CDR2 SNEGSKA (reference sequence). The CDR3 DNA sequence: TGCAGTGCTCCTGCGGGGGGGCGATCGAACACCGGGGAGCTGTTTTTT. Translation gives CSAPAGGRSNTGELFF.

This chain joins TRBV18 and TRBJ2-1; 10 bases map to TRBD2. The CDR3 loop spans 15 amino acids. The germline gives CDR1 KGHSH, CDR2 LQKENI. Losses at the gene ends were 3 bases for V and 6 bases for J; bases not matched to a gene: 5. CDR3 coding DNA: TGTGCCAGCTCACCGGCTAGCGGGAGTGGCAATGAGCAGTTCTTC. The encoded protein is CASSPASGSGNEQFF.

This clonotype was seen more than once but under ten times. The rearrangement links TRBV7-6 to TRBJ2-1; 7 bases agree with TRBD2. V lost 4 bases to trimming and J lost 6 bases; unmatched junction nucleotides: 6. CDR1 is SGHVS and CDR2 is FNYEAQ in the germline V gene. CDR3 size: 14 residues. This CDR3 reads CASSWGEGFNEQFF. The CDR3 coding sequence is TGTGCCAGCAGCTGGGGGGAGGGCTTCAATGAGCAGTTCTTC. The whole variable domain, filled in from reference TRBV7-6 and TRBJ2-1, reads GAGVSQSPRYKVTKRGQDVALRCDPISGHVSLYWYRQALGQGPEFLTYFNYEAQQDKSGLPNDRFSAERPEGSISTLTIQRTEQRDSAMYRCASSWGEGFNEQFFGPGTRLTVL.

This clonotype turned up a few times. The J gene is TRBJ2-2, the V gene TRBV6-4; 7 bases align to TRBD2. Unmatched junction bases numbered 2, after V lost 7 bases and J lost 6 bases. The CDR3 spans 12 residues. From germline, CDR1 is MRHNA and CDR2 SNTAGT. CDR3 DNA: TGTGCCAGCAAAAGCGGGGCCGGGGAGCTGTTTTTT. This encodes CASKSGAGELFF.

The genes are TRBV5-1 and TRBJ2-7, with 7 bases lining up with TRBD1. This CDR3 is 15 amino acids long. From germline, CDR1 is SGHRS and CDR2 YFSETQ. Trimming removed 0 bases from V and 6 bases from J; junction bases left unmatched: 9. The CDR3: CASSLGAQGSLEQYF. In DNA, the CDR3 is TGCGCCAGCAGCTTGGGGGCACAGGGGAGTCTCGAGCAGTACTTC.

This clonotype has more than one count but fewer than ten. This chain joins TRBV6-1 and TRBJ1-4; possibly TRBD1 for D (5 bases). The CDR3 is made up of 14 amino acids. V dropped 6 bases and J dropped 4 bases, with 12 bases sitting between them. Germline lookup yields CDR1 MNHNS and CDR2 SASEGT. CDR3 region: CASSMTAFNEKLFF. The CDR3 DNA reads TGTGCCAGCAGCATGACAGCCTTTAATGAAAAACTGTTTTTT.

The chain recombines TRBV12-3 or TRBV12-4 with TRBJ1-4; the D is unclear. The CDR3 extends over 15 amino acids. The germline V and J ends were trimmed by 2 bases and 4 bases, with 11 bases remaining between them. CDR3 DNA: TGTGCCAGCAGTTTATTCTCGGTAGATAATGAAAAACTGTTTTTT. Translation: CASSLFSVDNEKLFF.

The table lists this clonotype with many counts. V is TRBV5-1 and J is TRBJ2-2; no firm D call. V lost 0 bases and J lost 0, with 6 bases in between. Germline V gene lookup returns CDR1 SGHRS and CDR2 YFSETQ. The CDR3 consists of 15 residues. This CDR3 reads CASSLEAANTGELFF. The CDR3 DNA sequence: TGCGCCAGCAGCTTGGAGGCAGCGAACACCGGGGAGCTGTTTTTT.

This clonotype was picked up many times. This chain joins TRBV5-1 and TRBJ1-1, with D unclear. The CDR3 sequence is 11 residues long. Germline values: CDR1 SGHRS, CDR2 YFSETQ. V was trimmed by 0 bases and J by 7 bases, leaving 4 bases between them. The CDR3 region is CASSLVGEAFF. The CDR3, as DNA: TGCGCCAGCAGCTTGGTAGGTGAAGCTTTCTTT.

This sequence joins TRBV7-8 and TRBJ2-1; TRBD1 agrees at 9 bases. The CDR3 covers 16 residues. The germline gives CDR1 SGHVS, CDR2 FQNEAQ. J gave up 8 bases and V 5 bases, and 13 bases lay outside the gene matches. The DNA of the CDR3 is TGTGCCAGCAGCCAAGTCGGGACAGGGTCAGTTGATGAGCAGTTCTTC. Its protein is CASSQVGTGSVDEQFF.

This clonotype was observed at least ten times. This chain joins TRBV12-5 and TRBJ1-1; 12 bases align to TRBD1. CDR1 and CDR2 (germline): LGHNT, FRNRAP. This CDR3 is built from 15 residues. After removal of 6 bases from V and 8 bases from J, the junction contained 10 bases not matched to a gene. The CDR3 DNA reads TGTGCTAGTGGATCGGGACAGGGGGCTGAGTTCGAAGCTTTCTTT. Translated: CASGSGQGAEFEAFF. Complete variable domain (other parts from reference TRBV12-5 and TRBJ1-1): DARVTQTPRHKVTEMGQEVTMRCQPILGHNTVFWYRQTMMQGLELLAYFRNRAPLDDSGMPKDRFSAEMPDATLATLKIQPSEPRDSAVYFCASGSGQGAEFEAFFGQGTRLTVV.

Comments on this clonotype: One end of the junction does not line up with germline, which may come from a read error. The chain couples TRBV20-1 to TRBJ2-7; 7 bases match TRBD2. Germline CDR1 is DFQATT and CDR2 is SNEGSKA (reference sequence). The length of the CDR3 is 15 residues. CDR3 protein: CSAFPRRETSYEQHF. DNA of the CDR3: TGCAGTGCTTTCCCCCGGCGGGAGACCTCCTACGAGCAGCACTTC.

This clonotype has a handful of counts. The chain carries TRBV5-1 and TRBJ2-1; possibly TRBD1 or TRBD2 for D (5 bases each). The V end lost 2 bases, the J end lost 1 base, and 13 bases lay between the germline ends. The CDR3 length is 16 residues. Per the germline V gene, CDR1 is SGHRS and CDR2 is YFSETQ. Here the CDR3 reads CASSFSGAASYNEQFF. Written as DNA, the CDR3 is TGCGCCAGCAGCTTTTCCGGGGCAGCATCCTACAATGAGCAGTTCTTC.

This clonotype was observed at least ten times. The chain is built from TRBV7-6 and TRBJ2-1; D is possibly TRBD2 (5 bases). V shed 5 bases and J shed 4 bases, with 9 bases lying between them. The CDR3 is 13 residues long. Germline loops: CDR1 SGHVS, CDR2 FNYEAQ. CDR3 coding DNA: TGTGCCAGCAGCGCCGGACTGTACAATGAGCAGTTCTTC. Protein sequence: CASSAGLYNEQFF. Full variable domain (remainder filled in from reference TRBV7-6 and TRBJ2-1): GAGVSQSPRYKVTKRGQDVALRCDPISGHVSLYWYRQALGQGPEFLTYFNYEAQQDKSGLPNDRFSAERPEGSISTLTIQRTEQRDSAMYRCASSAGLYNEQFFGPGTRLTVL.

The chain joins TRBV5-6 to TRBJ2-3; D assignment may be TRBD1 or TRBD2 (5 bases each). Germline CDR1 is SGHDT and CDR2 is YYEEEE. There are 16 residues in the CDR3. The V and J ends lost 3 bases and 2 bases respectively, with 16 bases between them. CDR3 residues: CASSSTGTVYTDTQYF. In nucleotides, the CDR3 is TGTGCCAGCAGCTCTACCGGGACGGTGTACACAGATACGCAGTATTTT.

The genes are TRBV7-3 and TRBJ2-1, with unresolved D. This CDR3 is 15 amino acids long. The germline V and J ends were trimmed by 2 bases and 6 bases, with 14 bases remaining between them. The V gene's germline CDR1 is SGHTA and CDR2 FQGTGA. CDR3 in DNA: TGTGCCAGCAGCTTATCGCAGCCCCCCGGCAATGAGCAGTTCTTC. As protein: CASSLSQPPGNEQFF.

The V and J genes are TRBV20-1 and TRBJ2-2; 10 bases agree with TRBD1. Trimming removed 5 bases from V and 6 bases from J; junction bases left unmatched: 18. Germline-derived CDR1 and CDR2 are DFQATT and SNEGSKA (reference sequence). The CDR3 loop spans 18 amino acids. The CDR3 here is CSAPRTGGIQLAAGELFF. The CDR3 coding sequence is TGCAGTGCTCCCCGGACAGGGGGGATACAATTGGCGGCCGGGGAGCTGTTTTTT.

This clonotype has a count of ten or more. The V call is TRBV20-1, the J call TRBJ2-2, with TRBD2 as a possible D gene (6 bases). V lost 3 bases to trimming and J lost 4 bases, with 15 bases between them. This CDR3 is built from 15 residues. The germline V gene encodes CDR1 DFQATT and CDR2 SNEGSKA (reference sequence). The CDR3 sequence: CSASSDRGSTGELFF. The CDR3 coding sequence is TGCAGTGCTAGTTCGGACCGGGGGAGCACCGGGGAGCTGTTTTTT.